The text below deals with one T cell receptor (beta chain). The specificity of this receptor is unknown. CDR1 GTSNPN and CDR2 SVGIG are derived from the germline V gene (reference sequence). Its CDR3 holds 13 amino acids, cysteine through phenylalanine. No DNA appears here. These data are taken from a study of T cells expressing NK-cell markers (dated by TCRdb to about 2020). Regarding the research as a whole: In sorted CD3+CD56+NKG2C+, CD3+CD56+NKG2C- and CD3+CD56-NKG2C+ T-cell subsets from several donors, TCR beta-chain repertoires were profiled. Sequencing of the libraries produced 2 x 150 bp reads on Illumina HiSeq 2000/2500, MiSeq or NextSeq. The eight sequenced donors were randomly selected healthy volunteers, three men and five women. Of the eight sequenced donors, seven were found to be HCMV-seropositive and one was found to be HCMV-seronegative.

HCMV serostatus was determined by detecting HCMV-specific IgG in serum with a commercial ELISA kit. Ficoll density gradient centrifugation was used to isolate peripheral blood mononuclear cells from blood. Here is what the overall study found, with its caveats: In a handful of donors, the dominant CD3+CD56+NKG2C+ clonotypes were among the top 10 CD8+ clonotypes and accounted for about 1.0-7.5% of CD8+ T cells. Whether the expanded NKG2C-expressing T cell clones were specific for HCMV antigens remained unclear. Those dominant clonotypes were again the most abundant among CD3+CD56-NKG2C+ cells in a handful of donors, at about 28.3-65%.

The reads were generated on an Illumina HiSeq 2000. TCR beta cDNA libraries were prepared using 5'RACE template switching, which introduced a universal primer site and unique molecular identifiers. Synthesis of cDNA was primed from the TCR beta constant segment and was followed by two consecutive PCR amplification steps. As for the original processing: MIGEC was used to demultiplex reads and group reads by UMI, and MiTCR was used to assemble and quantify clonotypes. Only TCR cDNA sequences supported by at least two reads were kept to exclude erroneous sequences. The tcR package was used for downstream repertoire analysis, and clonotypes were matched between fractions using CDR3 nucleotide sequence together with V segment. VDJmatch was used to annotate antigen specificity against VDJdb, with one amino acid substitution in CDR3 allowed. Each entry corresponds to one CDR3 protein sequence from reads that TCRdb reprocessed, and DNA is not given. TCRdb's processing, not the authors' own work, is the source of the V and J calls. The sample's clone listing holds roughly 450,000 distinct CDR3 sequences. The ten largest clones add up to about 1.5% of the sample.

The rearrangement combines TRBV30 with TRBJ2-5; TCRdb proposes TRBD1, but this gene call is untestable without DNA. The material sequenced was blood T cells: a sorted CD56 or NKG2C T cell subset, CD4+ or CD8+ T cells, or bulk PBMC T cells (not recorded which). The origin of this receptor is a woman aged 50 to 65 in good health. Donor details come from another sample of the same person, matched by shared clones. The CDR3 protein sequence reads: CAWSDTRGETQYF.